Following are 28 T cell receptor beta chains from one sample sequenced in a study of blood T cell repertoires in COVID-19. Profiling relied on immunoSEQ multiplex PCR, and the TCRdb table lists in-frame clones only, not all of them. This sample has roughly 49,000 clones, with around 84% found just once. Sequencing input: peripheral blood. The source of these receptors is a man older than 75 with active COVID-19.

The gene calls are TRBV6-2 or TRBV6-3 and TRBJ1-6; no definite D call. Germline V CDR1 and CDR2: MNHEY, SVGEGT. Trimming took off 0 bases at V and 4 bases at J, with 13 bases between the two ends. CDR3 length: 17 residues. CDR3 coding DNA: TGTGCCAGCAGTTACTCGTGGGAGGCCAGATATAATTCACCCCTCCACTTT. Residues: CASSYSWEARYNSPLHF.

This chain uses TRBV3-1 (or the pseudogene TRBV3-2) with TRBJ2-1, with 9 positions matching TRBD1. Germline V lookup: CDR1 LGHDT, CDR2 YNNKEL (reference sequence). This CDR3 has 16 residues. The ends lost 5 bases at V and 4 bases at J; junction bases unmatched: 9. For the CDR3, the DNA is TGTGCCAGCAGCTGGACAGGGGTTCTTCGGTACAATGAGCAGTTCTTC. Amino acid sequence: CASSWTGVLRYNEQFF.

CDR3 region: CSASSVGSNQPQHF. CDR3 nucleotide sequence: TGCAGTGCTAGTTCGGTTGGTAGCAATCAGCCCCAGCATTTT. The chain joins TRBV20-1 to TRBJ1-5; D unresolved. The CDR3 length is 14 residues. V was pared by 3 bases and J by 0 bases, with 9 bases between. Per the germline V gene, CDR1 is DFQATT and CDR2 is SNEGSKA (reference sequence).

The V gene is TRBV5-8, the J gene TRBJ2-1; D may be TRBD2 (6 bases). V lost 4 bases and J lost 2, with 13 bases in between. The CDR3 totals 15 residues. Germline V gives CDR1 SGHTS, CDR2 YDEGEE. DNA of the CDR3: TGTGCCAGCAGCGTACCGGGACTGACCTACAATGAGCAGTTCTTC. As protein: CASSVPGLTYNEQFF.

In this sample, this clone turned up once. The chain recombines TRBV14 with TRBJ2-5; tentatively, D is TRBD1 (6 bases). This CDR3 is 14 amino acids long. The V and J ends lost 4 bases and 5 bases respectively, with 14 bases between them. The germline V gene encodes CDR1 SGHDN and CDR2 FVKESK. CDR3 coding DNA: TGTGCCAGCAGCCTGCAAACAGGGTGGGAGACCCAGTACTTC. Translating it yields CASSLQTGWETQYF.

V is TRBV7-2 and J is TRBJ2-7; 9 nucleotides align to TRBD1. From germline, CDR1 is SGHTA and CDR2 FQGNSA. J gave up 6 bases and V 11 bases, and 8 bases lay outside the gene matches. This CDR3 contains 12 residues. CDR3 in DNA: TGTGCCGTTGGGACAGGGATCGGCGAGCAGTACTTC. Its translation: CAVGTGIGEQYF. Variable domain in full (rest from reference TRBV7-2 and TRBJ2-7): GAGVSQSPSNKVTEKGKDVELRCDPISGHTALYWYRQSLGQGLEFLIYFQGNSAPDKSGLPSDRFSAERTGGSVSTLTIQRTQQEDSAVYLCAVGTGIGEQYFGPGTRLTVT.

The V call is TRBV5-1, the J call TRBJ1-5, with D unresolved. Trimming cost V 2 bases and J 2 bases, with 8 bases left between them. Germline V CDR1 and CDR2: SGHRS, YFSETQ. The CDR3 has 14 amino acids. In nucleotides, the CDR3 is TGCGCCAGCAGCTTAGTCTCGGGCAATCAGCCCCAGCATTTT. Translating gives CASSLVSGNQPQHF.

This clone was seen only once. This chain connects TRBV19 to TRBJ2-1; 11 bases agree with TRBD2. This CDR3 is built from 13 residues. Trimming removed 6 bases from V and 12 bases from J; junction bases left unmatched: 7. CDR1 and CDR2 (germline): LNHDA, SQIVND (reference sequence). The chain's CDR3 is CASRTSGALVQFF. In DNA form, the CDR3 reads TGTGCCAGTAGGACTAGCGGGGCCCTGGTGCAGTTCTTC.

V gene TRBV11-2 combines with J gene TRBJ2-2, with D hard to call. The length of the CDR3 is 11 residues. Trimming removed 5 bases from V and 8 bases from J, with 6 bases in between. CDR1 and CDR2 (germline): SGHAT, FQNNGV. In nucleotides, the CDR3 is TGTGCCAGCAGCCTTCAGGGGGAGCTGTTTTTT. It encodes CASSLQGELFF.

V is TRBV11-2 and J is TRBJ1-1; D perhaps matches TRBD1 (5 bases). This CDR3 spans 12 amino acids. CDR1 and CDR2 from the germline V gene are SGHAT and FQNNGV. Trimming left V 7 bases short and J 11 bases short, with 17 bases between. The DNA for the CDR3 is TGTGCCAGCACCAATACAGGTCCCTACGCTTTCTTT. Translating gives CASTNTGPYAFF.

In DNA, the CDR3 is TGTGCCAGCAGAAACCCCGGGACAAGCACCGGGGAGCTGTTTTTT. It specifies CASRNPGTSTGELFF. V is TRBV28 and J is TRBJ2-2; TRBD1 is a possible D gene (6 bases). The CDR3 loop spans 15 amino acids. V was trimmed by 6 bases and J by 4 bases, leaving 15 bases between them. Looked up from germline, CDR1 is MDHEN and CDR2 is SYDVKM.

V is TRBV3-1 (or the pseudogene TRBV3-2) and J is TRBJ2-1, with TRBD2 identical over 7 bases. The germline V gene has CDR1 LGHDT and CDR2 YNNKEL (reference sequence). The junction had 20 bases not matched to a gene; V was cut back by 4 bases and J by 5 bases. The CDR3 consists of 19 residues. CDR3 bases: TGTGCCAGCAGCCTGCCGGGAAGGACTAGACAACATTCTAACAATGAGCAGTTCTTC. This translates into CASSLPGRTRQHSNNEQFF.

The chain is built from TRBV3-1 (or the pseudogene TRBV3-2) and TRBJ2-5; TRBD2 agrees at 8 bases. CDR1 is LGHDT and CDR2 is YNNKEL in the germline V gene (reference sequence). The CDR3 runs 14 residues. J lost 4 bases, V lost 4 bases, and 5 bases had no gene match. As DNA, the CDR3 is TGTGCCAGCAGCCTCGGGACTAGGGTAGAGACCCAGTACTTC. Translated, it gives CASSLGTRVETQYF.

This clone occurred once. The chain couples TRBV7-2 to TRBJ2-7; a possible D gene is TRBD2 (6 bases). CDR3 length: 13 amino acids. Germline CDR1 SGHTA, CDR2 FQGNSA. Trimming left V 1 base short and J 5 bases short, with 9 bases between. CDR3 residues: CASSLDRLDEQYF. For the CDR3, the DNA is TGTGCCAGCAGCTTAGATCGACTAGACGAGCAGTACTTC.

This chain joins TRBV30 and TRBJ1-1; no firm D call. Trimming removed 4 bases at V and 4 bases at J, with 13 bases between. In germline, CDR1 is GTSNPN, CDR2 SVGIG (reference sequence). This CDR3 has 13 amino acids. This CDR3 reads CAWKVGPVTEAFF. CDR3 DNA: TGTGCCTGGAAAGTGGGCCCAGTCACTGAAGCTTTCTTT. The full variable domain, with the rest looked up from reference TRBV30 and TRBJ1-1, is SQTIHQWPATLVQPVGSPLSLECTVEGTSNPNLYWYRQAAGRGLQLLFYSVGIGQISSEVPQNLSASRPQDRQFILSSKKLLLSDSGFYLCAWKVGPVTEAFFGQGTRLTVV.

The chain is built from TRBV27 and TRBJ2-3, with 10 bases lining up with TRBD2. The CDR3 spans 15 residues. Germline V CDR1 and CDR2: MNHEY, SMNVEV (reference sequence). Trimming at V came to 6 bases and at J to 4 bases, leaving 7 bases not matched to a gene. This chain's CDR3 is CASSEALAGADTQYF. CDR3 in DNA: TGTGCCAGCAGCGAGGCCCTAGCGGGAGCAGATACGCAGTATTTT.

The V gene is TRBV27, the J gene TRBJ2-7, with TRBD1 as a possible D gene (5 bases). This CDR3 has 14 residues. CDR1 MNHEY and CDR2 SMNVEV come from the germline V gene (reference sequence). Trimming left V 2 bases short and J 1 base short, with 9 bases between. CDR3: CASSLKGASYEQYF. The CDR3 DNA is TGTGCCAGCAGTTTAAAAGGGGCATCCTACGAGCAGTACTTC.

This rearrangement joins TRBV28 to TRBJ2-2; TRBD1 matches 9 bases. The V gene's germline CDR1 is MDHEN and CDR2 SYDVKM. V shed 2 bases, J shed 5 bases, and the junction held 3 bases outside the gene matches. CDR3 length: 15 amino acids. The CDR3 reads CASSLPGTGTGELFF. DNA for the CDR3: TGTGCCAGCAGTTTACCCGGGACAGGGACCGGGGAGCTGTTTTTT.

This clone was detected a few times. V usage is TRBV6-4 and J usage is TRBJ2-1; 12 bases map to TRBD2. From germline, CDR1 is MRHNA and CDR2 SNTAGT. The CDR3 extends over 15 amino acids. The V gene end was trimmed by 2 bases and the J gene end by 5 bases; junction bases not matched to a gene: 1. This CDR3 reads CASSDLAGGDNEQFF. CDR3 bases: TGTGCCAGCAGTGACCTAGCGGGAGGGGACAATGAGCAGTTCTTC.

The rearrangement links TRBV14 to TRBJ2-3; 9 positions agree with TRBD1. V shed 4 bases and J 0 bases; nucleotides not matched to a gene: 14. Germline V gives CDR1 SGHDN, CDR2 FVKESK. The CDR3 is 19 residues long. The CDR3 protein is CASSRTGTGFSGSTDTQYF. Written as DNA, the CDR3 is TGTGCCAGCAGCCGAACCGGGACAGGGTTCTCGGGGAGCACAGATACGCAGTATTTT.

V is TRBV5-1 and J is TRBJ2-5, with D perhaps matching TRBD2 (6 bases). CDR1 SGHRS and CDR2 YFSETQ come from the germline V gene. Trimming shortened V by 4 bases and J by 4 bases, and 11 bases separated the two germline ends. This CDR3 has 13 amino acids. This CDR3 is CASSEGTGETQYF. As DNA, the CDR3 is TGCGCCAGCAGCGAGGGGACTGGAGAGACCCAGTACTTC.

The chain links TRBV5-6 to TRBJ1-5, with unresolved D. V lost 0 bases to trimming and J lost 3 bases, with 7 bases between them. The CDR3 loop spans 14 amino acids. CDR1 SGHDT and CDR2 YYEEEE come from the germline V gene. The CDR3 DNA is TGTGCCAGCAGCTTGGGTCAGGTCAATCAGCCCCAGCATTTT. Residues: CASSLGQVNQPQHF.

This chain links TRBV27 with TRBJ2-7; TRBD2 aligns across 8 bases. V lost 6 bases, J lost 2 bases, and 9 bases stayed unmatched. The CDR3 extends over 15 amino acids. Per the germline V gene, CDR1 is MNHEY and CDR2 is SMNVEV (reference sequence). CDR3 residues: CASSSVAGGAYEQYF. The DNA for the CDR3 is TGTGCCAGCAGCTCCGTGGCGGGAGGAGCCTACGAGCAGTACTTC.

The chain carries TRBV7-9 and TRBJ2-7; 10 bases fit TRBD2. V lost 1 base and J lost 1; bases outside the gene matches: 7. Looked up from germline, CDR1 is SEHNR and CDR2 is FQNEAQ (reference sequence). CDR3 length: 17 amino acids. CDR3 nucleotides: TGTGCCAGCAGCTTAGGGGACGGACTAGCGGCTTCCTACGAGCAGTACTTC. It yields the protein CASSLGDGLAASYEQYF.

This rearrangement joins TRBV28 to TRBJ2-1, with TRBD2 identical over 8 bases. The germline V gene encodes CDR1 MDHEN and CDR2 SYDVKM. The junction had 13 bases not matched to a gene; V was cut back by 6 bases and J by 3 bases. The CDR3 consists of 17 residues. CDR3 bases: TGTGCCAGCAGCCTAACCCCTATAGCGGGGTACTACAATGAGCAGTTCTTC. Its translation is CASSLTPIAGYYNEQFF.

This clone was observed a few times. The chain joins TRBV5-6 to TRBJ2-7; TRBD2 matches 14 bases. The length of the CDR3 is 14 residues. The germline V gene has CDR1 SGHDT and CDR2 YYEEEE. With 6 bases clipped from V and 5 bases from J, the junction kept 4 bases outside the gene matches. Here the CDR3 DNA reads TGTGCCAGCACCCAGGGACTAGCGGGAGACGAGCAGTACTTC. It specifies CASTQGLAGDEQYF.

The chain uses TRBV30 and TRBJ2-4; D call uncertain. The V and J ends lost 1 base and 4 bases respectively, with 8 bases between them. The V gene's germline CDR1 is GTSNPN and CDR2 SVGIG (reference sequence). This CDR3 has 13 residues. CDR3 nucleotide sequence: TGTGCCTGGAGTGGGCGGATTAAAAACATTCAGTACTTC. This codes for CAWSGRIKNIQYF.

The rearrangement uses TRBV20-1 and TRBJ1-1; D is unclear. CDR3 length equals 9 residues. V lost 8 bases to trimming and J lost 7 bases, with 8 bases between them. Germline V CDR1 and CDR2: DFQATT, SNEGSKA (reference sequence). In DNA form, the CDR3 reads TGCAGTACCGAGGGTGAAGCTTTCTTT. This sequence encodes CSTEGEAFF.